These 9 T cell receptor beta chains originate from one sample sequenced in a study of Tregs in tolerant kidney transplant recipients. Measured with immunoSEQ multiplex PCR; TCRdb has only the in-frame clones, and not every one. The sample records about 44,000 clones, about 95% being singletons. Antigen specificity for these receptors is unknown. Material for sequencing was Tregs from blood cultured with allogeneic cells. These receptors were taken from a human donor in good health.

The rearrangement joins TRBV2 to TRBJ1-6, with D unresolved. The germline V gene encodes CDR1 SNHLY and CDR2 FYNNEI. The CDR3 is 13 amino acids. Between the trimmed V and J ends, which lost 5 bases and 5 bases, there was a span of 7 bases. The CDR3 spells CASSLTNNSPLHF. In DNA form, the CDR3 reads TGTGCCAGCAGTCTAACTAATAATTCACCCCTCCACTTT.

The chain couples TRBV7-8 to TRBJ1-5; a possible D gene is TRBD1 (6 bases). The CDR3 spans 14 residues. The V end lost 4 bases, the J end lost 6 bases, and 13 bases lay between the germline ends. Looked up from germline, CDR1 is SGHVS and CDR2 is FQNEAQ. The CDR3 sequence is CASSSKDRSQPQHF. The CDR3 DNA reads TGTGCCAGCAGCTCCAAGGACAGAAGTCAGCCCCAGCATTTT. Complete variable domain (other parts from reference TRBV7-8 and TRBJ1-5): GAGVSQSPRYKVAKRGQDVALRCDPISGHVSLFWYQQALGQGPEFLTYFQNEAQLDKSGLPSDRFFAERPEGSVSTLKIQRTQQEDSAVYLCASSSKDRSQPQHFGDGTRLSIL.

This chain joins TRBV27 and TRBJ2-1; D is unclear. This CDR3 has 13 amino acids. Germline assignment: CDR1 MNHEY and CDR2 SMNVEV (reference sequence). Trimming pared 2 bases from V and 8 bases from J, leaving 10 bases between. The CDR3 spells CASSLRRSYEQFF. The CDR3 DNA is TGTGCCAGCAGTTTAAGGAGATCCTATGAGCAGTTCTTC.

V and J are TRBV19 and TRBJ1-5; D perhaps matches TRBD1 (5 bases). The length of the CDR3 is 14 residues. V was clipped by 7 bases and J by 6 bases, with 16 bases between them. Germline CDR1 LNHDA, CDR2 SQIVND (reference sequence). DNA of the CDR3: TGTGCCAGTACAGGGCGTGGGGGGGTTCAGCCCCAGCATTTT. As protein: CASTGRGGVQPQHF.

This rearrangement joins TRBV4-1 to TRBJ1-6, with TRBD1 identical over 9 bases. Per germline, CDR1 MGHRA and CDR2 YSYEKL. V trimming: 4 bases; J trimming: 3 bases; junction bases outside the gene matches: 16. The CDR3 runs 20 residues. CDR3: CASSRTGTGIIGFYNSPLHF. The CDR3 nucleotides read TGCGCCAGCAGCCGGACCGGGACAGGGATCATCGGCTTCTATAATTCACCCCTCCACTTT.

This clone turned up a few times. The chain uses TRBV5-6 and TRBJ1-2; TRBD1 matches at 9 bases. The germline V gene encodes CDR1 SGHDT and CDR2 YYEEEE. The CDR3 is made up of 14 amino acids. Losses at the gene ends were 2 bases for V and 5 bases for J; bases not matched to a gene: 4. The CDR3: CASSFYDRGYGYTF. CDR3 sequence (DNA): TGTGCCAGCAGCTTTTATGACAGGGGGTATGGCTACACCTTC.

This chain uses TRBV10-2 with TRBJ2-7; tentative D call: TRBD2 (6 bases). V gave up 3 bases and J gave up 3 bases, with 24 bases separating them. From germline, CDR1 is WSHSY and CDR2 SAAADI. The CDR3 spans 18 residues. CDR3 residues: CASSETRDSRGANYEQYF. The CDR3 DNA sequence: TGCGCCAGCAGTGAAACCCGGGACTCGCGAGGGGCCAACTACGAGCAGTACTTC.

The rearrangement uses TRBV6-1 and TRBJ2-7; D possibly corresponds to TRBD2 (5 bases). Per the germline V gene, CDR1 is MNHNS and CDR2 is SASEGT. The CDR3 extends over 13 amino acids. Between the trimmed V and J ends, which lost 6 bases and 6 bases, there was a span of 15 bases. CDR3 DNA sequence: TGTGCCAGCAGAATGGGTCTAGCCGGCGAGCAGTACTTC. It is translated as CASRMGLAGEQYF.

V and J are TRBV7-2 and TRBJ2-7; no reliable D call. Trimming took off 2 bases at V and 6 bases at J, with 11 bases between the two ends. The CDR3 length is 13 residues. Germline assignment: CDR1 SGHTA and CDR2 FQGNSA. The CDR3 coding sequence is TGTGCCAGCAGCTTACTTGACCTAGGCGAGCAGTACTTC. Translation: CASSLLDLGEQYF.